These 11 T cell receptor beta chains share one sample of origin, sequenced in a study of control samples from healthy donors and cancer patients. The table came from immunoSEQ multiplex PCR; TCRdb's copy has only in-frame clones and leaves some out. This table holds around 190,000 clones, roughly nine tenths found once. The sequenced material came from blood. Source of these receptors: a man younger than 40 in good health.

This chain joins TRBV19 and TRBJ1-4; tentative D call: TRBD1 (5 bases). V lost 6 bases, J lost 5 bases, and 22 bases lay in between. From germline, CDR1 is LNHDA and CDR2 SQIVND (reference sequence). This CDR3 contains 17 residues. The CDR3 protein is CASSETGVASGNEKLFF. The CDR3 region has the DNA TGTGCCAGTAGCGAAACGGGGGTTGCGTCTGGAAATGAAAAACTGTTTTTT.

The chain employs TRBV24-1 and TRBJ2-1; possibly TRBD1 for D (5 bases). CDR1 and CDR2 from the germline V gene are KGHDR and SFDVKD. V lost 8 bases to trimming and J lost 6 bases, with 10 bases between them. The CDR3 loop spans 12 amino acids. CDR3 residues: CATKGSGNEQFF. The CDR3 DNA reads as TGTGCCACCAAGGGGTCGGGCAATGAGCAGTTCTTC.

This rearrangement joins TRBV5-4 to TRBJ1-1; no firm D call. CDR3 size: 13 residues. Trimming took off 3 bases at V and 3 bases at J, with 9 bases between the two ends. CDR1 is SGHNT, CDR2 YYREEE, per germline (reference sequence). Here the CDR3 reads CASSSTVYTEAFF. The CDR3 region has the DNA TGTGCCAGCAGCTCCACAGTCTACACTGAAGCTTTCTTT.

V is TRBV10-1 and J is TRBJ2-7, with D unresolved. The CDR3 contains 13 residues. The germline CDR1 and CDR2 sequences are WNHNN and SYGVQD (reference sequence). With 5 bases removed from V and 1 base from J, the gap between germline ends came to 9 bases. The CDR3 DNA reads as TGCGCCAGCAGTTACGGGTCATCCTACGAGCAGTACTTC. Encoded protein: CASSYGSSYEQYF.

V is TRBV7-2 and J is TRBJ1-1; D not certain. The CDR3 is made up of 15 amino acids. Germline lookup yields CDR1 SGHTA and CDR2 FQGNSA. V lost 2 bases, J lost 2 bases, and 12 bases lay in between. The CDR3: CASSLSADPNTEAFF. The CDR3 DNA sequence: TGTGCCAGCAGCTTAAGTGCAGACCCCAACACTGAAGCTTTCTTT. Full variable domain (outside the CDR3, taken from reference TRBV7-2 and TRBJ1-1): GAGVSQSPSNKVTEKGKDVELRCDPISGHTALYWYRQSLGQGLEFLIYFQGNSAPDKSGLPSDRFSAERTGGSVSTLTIQRTQQEDSAVYLCASSLSADPNTEAFFGQGTRLTVV.

The gene calls are TRBV5-1 and TRBJ2-1; tentative D call: TRBD2 (6 bases). Trimming removed 3 bases from V and 10 bases from J, with 23 bases in between. The germline V gene has CDR1 SGHRS and CDR2 YFSETQ. CDR3 size: 16 residues. The CDR3 is CASSSRSGLGGREQFF. In DNA, the CDR3 is TGCGCCAGCAGCTCCCGTTCAGGACTGGGAGGACGAGAGCAGTTCTTC.

This chain connects TRBV9 to TRBJ2-6, with TRBD1 matching 11 bases. The trim removed 5 bases at V and 0 bases at J, leaving 10 bases unmatched. CDR1 SGDLS and CDR2 YYNGEE come from the germline V gene. This CDR3 spans 19 amino acids. The CDR3 sequence is CASRDPGQGGSSGANVLTF. CDR3 sequence (DNA): TGTGCCAGCAGGGACCCGGGACAGGGGGGCAGCTCTGGGGCCAACGTCCTGACTTTC.

This chain connects TRBV19 to TRBJ2-7; the D gene could be TRBD1 or TRBD2 (5 bases each). The length of the CDR3 is 13 residues. The ends were cut back, 4 bases at V and 3 bases at J, with 10 bases in the middle. Germline CDR1 LNHDA, CDR2 SQIVND (reference sequence). In nucleotides, the CDR3 is TGTGCCAGTAGTAAGAGGGGAGTCTACGAGCAGTACTTC. This codes for CASSKRGVYEQYF.

The CDR3 loop is CASSPDRGGTDTQYF. CDR3 sequence (DNA): TGTGCCAGCAGCCCAGACAGGGGCGGCACAGATACGCAGTATTTT. The J gene is TRBJ2-3, the V gene TRBV5-6; 8 bases match TRBD1. V trimming: 4 bases; J trimming: 1 base; junction bases outside the gene matches: 5. This CDR3 has 15 amino acids. Germline V gives CDR1 SGHDT, CDR2 YYEEEE.

The chain is built from TRBV14 and TRBJ1-5; 12 bases align to TRBD1. Trimming at V came to 0 bases and at J to 2 bases, leaving 8 bases not matched to a gene. Germline lookup yields CDR1 SGHDN and CDR2 FVKESK. The CDR3 length is 19 residues. The CDR3 loop reads CASSQEGGQGADGNQPQHF. DNA for the CDR3: TGTGCCAGCAGCCAAGAAGGGGGACAGGGGGCCGACGGCAATCAGCCCCAGCATTTT.

This chain links TRBV24-1 with TRBJ2-1, with 9 bases that match TRBD2. Germline-derived CDR1 and CDR2 are KGHDR and SFDVKD. The CDR3 is made up of 17 amino acids. V lost 0 bases, J lost 5 bases, and 7 bases stayed unmatched. The CDR3 nucleotides read TGTGCCACCAGTGATTTGGCCTTGACTAGCGGCCACAATGAGCAGTTCTTC. Its protein is CATSDLALTSGHNEQFF.